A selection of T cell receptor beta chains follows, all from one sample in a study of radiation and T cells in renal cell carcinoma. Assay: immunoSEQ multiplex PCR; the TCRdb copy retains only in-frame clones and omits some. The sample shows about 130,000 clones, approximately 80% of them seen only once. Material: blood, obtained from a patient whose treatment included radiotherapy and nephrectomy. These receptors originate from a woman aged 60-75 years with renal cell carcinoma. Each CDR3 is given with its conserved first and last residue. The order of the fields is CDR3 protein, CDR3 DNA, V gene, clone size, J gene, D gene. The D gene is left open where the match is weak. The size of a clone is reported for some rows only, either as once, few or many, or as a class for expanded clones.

CDR3aa: CATSTARGQGKPQHF; CDR3nt: TGTGCCACCAGCACAGCTCGAGGACAGGGGAAGCCCCAGCATTTT; v_gene: TRBV15; abundance: -; j_gene: TRBJ1-5; d_gene: TRBD1
CDR3aa: CASNEVRSDTQYF; CDR3nt: TGTGCCAGCAATGAGGTCCGGTCAGATACGCAGTATTTT; v_gene: TRBV27; abundance: once; j_gene: TRBJ2-3; d_gene: -
CDR3aa: CASSHLMNTEAFF; CDR3nt: TGTGCCAGCAGCCACCTAATGAACACTGAAGCTTTCTTT; v_gene: TRBV9; abundance: -; j_gene: TRBJ1-1; d_gene: -
CDR3aa: CASSRGTSGAYEQYF; CDR3nt: TGTGCCAGCAGCCGGGGGACTAGCGGTGCCTACGAGCAGTACTTC; v_gene: TRBV11-2; abundance: -; j_gene: TRBJ2-7; d_gene: TRBD2
CDR3aa: CASEQGGGYGYTF; CDR3nt: TGTGCCAGCGAGCAGGGAGGCGGCTATGGCTACACCTTC; v_gene: TRBV5-5; abundance: -; j_gene: TRBJ1-2; d_gene: -
CDR3aa: CSVEGTSYEQYF; CDR3nt: TGCAGCGTTGAGGGGACTTCCTACGAGCAGTACTTC; v_gene: TRBV29-1; abundance: -; j_gene: TRBJ2-7; d_gene: -
CDR3aa: CASSLWSADTQYF; CDR3nt: TGTGCCAGCAGCTTATGGTCAGCAGATACGCAGTATTTT; v_gene: TRBV7-3; abundance: few; j_gene: TRBJ2-3; d_gene: -
CDR3aa: CASRPPDRESYGYTF; CDR3nt: TGTGCCAGTAGGCCCCCGGACAGGGAATCCTATGGCTACACCTTC; v_gene: TRBV19; abundance: -; j_gene: TRBJ1-2; d_gene: TRBD1
CDR3aa: CASSFRGGQPQHF; CDR3nt: TGTGCCAGCAGTTTCAGGGGGGGACAGCCCCAGCATTTT; v_gene: TRBV27; abundance: -; j_gene: TRBJ1-5; d_gene: TRBD1
CDR3aa: CATQGGAGRDETQYF; CDR3nt: TGTGCCACCCAGGGTGGAGCGGGAAGGGATGAGACCCAGTACTTC; v_gene: TRBV18; abundance: -; j_gene: TRBJ2-5; d_gene: TRBD2
CDR3aa: CASSRGSSGANVLTF; CDR3nt: TGCGCCAGCAGCCGGGGGAGCTCTGGGGCCAACGTCCTGACTTTC; v_gene: TRBV5-1; abundance: -; j_gene: TRBJ2-6; d_gene: -
CDR3aa: CASSPPGSSPYNEQFF; CDR3nt: TGTGCCAGCAGCCCTCCGGGGTCCTCCCCCTACAATGAGCAGTTCTTC; v_gene: TRBV7-9; abundance: -; j_gene: TRBJ2-1; d_gene: -
CDR3aa: CASSAPGEYYGYTF; CDR3nt: TGTGCCAGCAGCGCACCGGGAGAATACTATGGCTACACCTTC; v_gene: TRBV7-9; abundance: few; j_gene: TRBJ1-2; d_gene: -
CDR3aa: CASSLGPSDEKLFF; CDR3nt: TGTGCCAGCAGCTTGGGGCCATCCGATGAAAAACTGTTTTTT; v_gene: TRBV5-6; abundance: -; j_gene: TRBJ1-4; d_gene: -
CDR3aa: CASSPRWHGNYGYTF; CDR3nt: TGTGCCAGCAGCCCTAGGTGGCACGGTAACTATGGCTACACCTTC; v_gene: TRBV7-9; abundance: once; j_gene: TRBJ1-2; d_gene: -
CDR3aa: CASSLQGGDTEAFF; CDR3nt: TGCGCCAGCAGCTTACAGGGCGGAGACACTGAAGCTTTCTTT; v_gene: TRBV4-1; abundance: few; j_gene: TRBJ1-1; d_gene: -
CDR3aa: CASSPPGLGNEQYF; CDR3nt: TGCGCCAGCAGCCCTCCGGGACTAGGTAACGAGCAGTACTTC; v_gene: TRBV5-1; abundance: once; j_gene: TRBJ2-7; d_gene: TRBD2
CDR3aa: CASSPPSDTQYF; CDR3nt: TGCGCCAGCAGCCCTCCATCAGATACGCAGTATTTT; v_gene: TRBV5-1; abundance: once; j_gene: TRBJ2-3; d_gene: -
CDR3aa: CASKRSGELFF; CDR3nt: TGTGCCAGCAAGAGATCCGGGGAGCTGTTTTTT; v_gene: TRBV2; abundance: -; j_gene: TRBJ2-2; d_gene: -
CDR3aa: CASSDRGRRAFF; CDR3nt: TGTGCCAGCAGTGACCGTGGTCGGAGGGCTTTCTTT; v_gene: TRBV25-1; abundance: -; j_gene: TRBJ1-1; d_gene: -
CDR3aa: CASSRQGAQNQPQHF; CDR3nt: TGTGCCAGCAGTCGACAGGGGGCTCAAAATCAGCCCCAGCATTTT; v_gene: TRBV7-9; abundance: -; j_gene: TRBJ1-5; d_gene: TRBD1
CDR3aa: CASSLEAGELFF; CDR3nt: TGTGCCAGCAGTCTGGAGGCCGGGGAGCTGTTTTTT; v_gene: TRBV28; abundance: -; j_gene: TRBJ2-2; d_gene: -